The 30 T cell receptor beta chains listed next were all sequenced from one sample in a study of identical twins. TCRdb reprocessed the 5' RACE reads with MiXCR, giving one entry per CDR3 protein. The table shows 420,000 or so distinct CDR3 sequences, with about 18% occurring only once. Sample: naive T cells sorted from blood. These receptors originate from a man aged 45-65 years in good health.

A few counts support this clonotype. This chain uses TRBV10-3 with TRBJ1-2; D gene uncertain. V lost 10 bases to trimming and J lost 6 bases, with 18 bases between them. Germline CDR1 ENHRY, CDR2 SYGVKD. This CDR3 has 13 amino acids. The CDR3 nucleotides read TGTGCCACCCGGACGTCGACACAAGATGGCTACACCTTC. Translated, it gives CATRTSTQDGYTF.

The rearrangement joins TRBV15 to TRBJ2-2; the match to TRBD2 covers 8 bases. The CDR3 is 17 residues long. V shed 3 bases, J shed 2 bases, and the junction held 8 bases outside the gene matches. The germline V gene has CDR1 LNHNV and CDR2 YYDKDF (reference sequence). The CDR3 DNA sequence: TGTGCCACCAGCAGCGGGGTGGCGGGGGGCAACACCGGGGAGCTGTTTTTT. It specifies CATSSGVAGGNTGELFF.

This clonotype has a count of ten or more. The V call is TRBV7-9, the J call TRBJ2-7, with D unclear. This CDR3 contains 11 residues. CDR1 is SEHNR and CDR2 is FQNEAQ in the germline V gene (reference sequence). Trimming took off 4 bases at V and 7 bases at J, with 8 bases between the two ends. The DNA of the CDR3 is TGTGCCAGCAGCTCCGGAAGTGAGCAGTACTTC. It encodes CASSSGSEQYF.

Of note for this clonotype: One junction end disagrees with the germline gene, perhaps due to a read error. The genes are TRBV10-3 and TRBJ2-1, with a possible D match to TRBD1 (8 bases). In germline, CDR1 is ENHRY, CDR2 SYGVKD. This CDR3 contains 14 residues. CDR3 loop: CAIGEGQGAYEQLF. The CDR3 nucleotides read TGTGCCATCGGGGAGGGGCAGGGGGCATATGAGCAGCTCTTC.

This clonotype has a count of ten or more. The gene calls are TRBV20-1 and TRBJ1-2, with D possibly matching TRBD1 (6 bases). Germline assignment: CDR1 DFQATT and CDR2 SNEGSKA (reference sequence). The V and J ends lost 3 bases and 8 bases respectively, with 10 bases between them. CDR3 length: 11 amino acids. Written as DNA, the CDR3 is TGCAGTGCTAGGAGGGACACCGGCTACACCTTC. It is translated as CSARRDTGYTF.

The rearrangement uses TRBV20-1 and TRBJ1-5; D gene uncertain. The CDR3 covers 12 residues. Between the trimmed V and J ends, which lost 3 bases and 8 bases, there was a span of 11 bases. Per germline, CDR1 DFQATT and CDR2 SNEGSKA (reference sequence). Here the CDR3 reads CSASDPSKPQHF. Here the CDR3 DNA reads TGCAGTGCTAGTGATCCGTCAAAGCCCCAGCATTTT.

The chain uses TRBV2 and TRBJ2-7; the match to TRBD1 covers 12 bases. Germline V gene sequence: CDR1 SNHLY, CDR2 FYNNEI. The CDR3 is 15 amino acids. Trimming cost V 8 bases and J 3 bases; bases outside gene matches: 8. CDR3 sequence reads: CASDSGTGGLYEQYF. For the CDR3, the DNA is TGTGCCAGCGATTCCGGGACAGGGGGCCTCTACGAGCAGTACTTC. Full variable domain (remainder filled in from reference TRBV2 and TRBJ2-7): EPEVTQTPSHQVTQMGQEVILRCVPISNHLYFYWYRQILGQKVEFLVSFYNNEISEKSEIFDDQFSVERPDGSNFTLKIRSTKLEDSAMYFCASDSGTGGLYEQYFGPGTRLTVT.

As to this clonotype: This could be a read error, since a much larger clone is one nucleotide away. The V and J genes are TRBV5-1 and TRBJ2-3; D might be TRBD1 (6 bases). The CDR3 extends over 13 amino acids. The germline gives CDR1 SGHRS, CDR2 YFSETQ. CDR3 sequence (DNA): TGCGCCAGCAGCGGACAGAGCACAGGTACGCAGTATTTT. This translates into CASSGQSTGTQYF.

On this clonotype itself: Possible read error: a much larger clone is one base away. The chain couples TRBV5-1 to TRBJ2-1, with a weak D call TRBD2 (6 bases). Per germline, CDR1 SGHRS and CDR2 YFSETQ. The CDR3 has 13 amino acids. This CDR3 is CASSVTSFGEEFF. The CDR3 DNA reads as TGCGCCAGCAGCGTTACTAGCTTCGGTGAGGAGTTCTTC.

This clonotype was seen at least ten times. The chain combines TRBV6-6 with TRBJ1-5; the D is unclear. The CDR3 extends over 13 amino acids. Germline-derived CDR1 and CDR2 are MNHNY and SVGAGI (reference sequence). Trimming shortened V by 0 bases and J by 9 bases, and 9 bases separated the two germline ends. The CDR3: CASSYSVPRPQHF. The CDR3 DNA follows: TGTGCCAGCAGTTACTCGGTCCCCAGGCCCCAGCATTTT.

This chain connects TRBV9 to TRBJ2-3, with 7 bases fitting TRBD2. Germline loops: CDR1 SGDLS, CDR2 YYNGEE. The CDR3 loop spans 17 amino acids. The J segment lost 6 bases and the V segment lost 0 bases, leaving 13 bases of the junction unmatched. Written as DNA, the CDR3 is TGTGCCAGCAGCGTAGGGGTGCCTAGCGGAGGCCGGGATACGCAGTATTTT. Translating it yields CASSVGVPSGGRDTQYF.

The rearrangement links TRBV7-3 to TRBJ2-7, with a possible D match to TRBD2 (6 bases). The length of the CDR3 is 13 residues. CDR1 SGHTA and CDR2 FQGTGA come from the germline V gene. V was cut by 1 base and J by 5 bases, with 9 bases left in between. The CDR3 DNA sequence: TGTGCCAGCAGCTTAAAAGCGGGTAACGAGCAGTACTTC. Residues: CASSLKAGNEQYF.

This clonotype was seen a few times. This chain connects TRBV10-1 to TRBJ2-3; TRBD2 agrees at 14 bases. V lost 5 bases, J lost 1 base, and 2 bases stayed unmatched. Germline CDR1 is WNHNN and CDR2 is SYGVQD (reference sequence). CDR3 length equals 16 residues. The CDR3 DNA follows: TGCGCCAGCAGTACGGGACTAGCGGGAGGCACAGATACGCAGTATTTT. It is translated as CASSTGLAGGTDTQYF.

The table lists this clonotype with many counts. CDR3: CASSSETGGVYNEQFF. The CDR3 DNA sequence: TGTGCCAGCAGTTCCGAGACAGGGGGCGTCTACAATGAGCAGTTCTTC. V gene TRBV6-2 or TRBV6-3 combines with J gene TRBJ2-1, with 10 bases fitting TRBD1. J lost 3 bases, V lost 4 bases, and 6 bases had no gene match. The CDR3 sequence is 16 residues long. CDR1 and CDR2 (germline): MNHEY, SVGEGT.

This clonotype was detected many times. J is TRBJ1-2 and V is TRBV5-1; possibly TRBD1 for D (6 bases). Trimming took 5 bases from V and 3 from J, leaving 11 bases between them. CDR1 is SGHRS, CDR2 YFSETQ, per germline. This CDR3 comprises 13 residues. In DNA form, the CDR3 reads TGCGCCAGCAGGGGGGGCAGGGACTATGGCTACACCTTC. Amino acid sequence: CASRGGRDYGYTF.

This clonotype was picked up a small number of times. The V call is TRBV20-1, the J call TRBJ1-2; possibly TRBD1 for D (6 bases). V was pared by 1 base and J by 4 bases, with 10 bases between. Germline loops: CDR1 DFQATT, CDR2 SNEGSKA (reference sequence). The length of the CDR3 is 13 residues. The CDR3 protein is CSARGQVSYGYTF. The DNA for the CDR3 is TGCAGTGCTAGAGGACAGGTTAGCTATGGCTACACCTTC.

This clonotype was seen repeatedly, ten times or more. This chain connects TRBV29-1 to TRBJ2-1; D tentatively reads TRBD1 or TRBD2 (5 bases each). The CDR3 loop spans 12 amino acids. CDR1 and CDR2 (germline): SQVTM, ANQGSEA. With 5 bases removed from V and 13 bases from J, the gap between germline ends came to 18 bases. CDR3 sequence: CSVQGTLHAQFF. As DNA, the CDR3 is TGCAGCGTTCAAGGGACGCTGCACGCCCAGTTCTTC.

The rearrangement uses TRBV29-1 and TRBJ1-1; no definite D call. Germline assignment: CDR1 SQVTM and CDR2 ANQGSEA. The length of the CDR3 is 13 residues. V was clipped by 3 bases and J by 5 bases, with 13 bases between them. Here the CDR3 DNA reads TGCAGCGTTGAGCGAAAGGCGGGGACTGAAGCTTTCTTT. Protein: CSVERKAGTEAFF.

The gene calls are TRBV12-3 or TRBV12-4 and TRBJ2-1, with 10 bases identical to TRBD1. CDR3 length equals 14 residues. V shed 5 bases and J 7 bases; nucleotides not matched to a gene: 5. The CDR3 nucleotides are TGTGCCAGCAGTACGGGACAGGGGAGGAATGAGCAGTTCTTC. Translating gives CASSTGQGRNEQFF.

The chain has TRBV5-5 and TRBJ2-1, with TRBD2 matching 14 bases. The CDR3 contains 16 residues. The trim removed 5 bases at V and 4 bases at J, leaving 5 bases unmatched. Germline V gives CDR1 SGHKS, CDR2 YYEKEE (reference sequence). The CDR3 nucleotides are TGTGCCAGCAGTGGGACTAGCGGGGGATCTTACAATGAGCAGTTCTTC. As protein: CASSGTSGGSYNEQFF.

This clonotype was picked up many times. The chain recombines TRBV2 with TRBJ2-7; either TRBD1 or TRBD2 may supply D (5 bases each). Germline V gene data show CDR1 as SNHLY and CDR2 as FYNNEI. V was trimmed by 8 bases and J by 2 bases, leaving 16 bases between them. This CDR3 comprises 14 residues. This chain's CDR3 is CASLRERGAYEQYF. For the CDR3, the DNA is TGTGCCAGCTTACGGGAAAGGGGCGCCTACGAGCAGTACTTC.

This clonotype turned up a few times. The chain is built from TRBV6-5 and TRBJ2-6, with D tentatively TRBD1 (6 bases). V lost 4 bases, J lost 1 base, and 11 bases lay in between. There are 16 residues in the CDR3. CDR1 is MNHEY, CDR2 SVGAGI, per germline. The CDR3 region is CASSSTGQSGANVLTF. The DNA for the CDR3 is TGTGCCAGCAGTTCCACAGGACAGTCTGGGGCCAACGTCCTGACTTTC.

The chain combines TRBV6-1 with TRBJ1-2; no reliable D call. V gave up 7 bases and J gave up 2 bases, with 11 bases separating them. CDR3 length: 13 residues. Germline assignment: CDR1 MNHNS and CDR2 SASEGT. Here the CDR3 reads CASTATGNYGYTF. CDR3 DNA: TGTGCCAGCACCGCAACGGGGAACTATGGCTACACCTTC.

This clonotype has more than one count but fewer than ten. The CDR3 spells CASSLTGGRTGELFF. In DNA form, the CDR3 reads TGTGCCAGCAGTTTAACAGGGGGCAGGACCGGGGAGCTGTTTTTT. The V and J genes are TRBV27 and TRBJ2-2; 9 bases agree with TRBD1. V dropped 2 bases and J dropped 5; count of bases not matched to a gene: 3. Germline CDR1 reads MNHEY; CDR2 reads SMNVEV (reference sequence). The CDR3 consists of 15 residues.

Only a few counts were recorded for this clonotype. This chain uses TRBV9 with TRBJ2-7, with 9 positions matching TRBD1. This CDR3 has 14 residues. In germline, CDR1 is SGDLS, CDR2 YYNGEE. With V trimmed by 3 bases and J by 2 bases, 3 bases remained unmatched. The CDR3 sequence: CASSAGDRAYEQYF. The CDR3 DNA reads TGTGCCAGCAGCGCCGGGGACAGGGCCTACGAGCAGTACTTC.

The chain joins TRBV4-3 to TRBJ2-7, with 9 nucleotides matching TRBD2. Trimming cost V 8 bases and J 0 bases; bases outside gene matches: 11. Germline CDR1 and CDR2: LGHNA and YSLEER. CDR3 size: 16 residues. The CDR3 nucleotides read TGCGCCAGCTGCCTAGCGGCGGGGGGGCCCTCCTACGAGCAGTACTTC. Translation: CASCLAAGGPSYEQYF.

This clonotype showed up many times. The V call is TRBV24-1, the J call TRBJ2-3; D is unresolved. The CDR3 covers 13 residues. V shed 0 bases and J shed 8 bases, with 8 bases lying between them. The germline V gene has CDR1 KGHDR and CDR2 SFDVKD. As DNA, the CDR3 is TGTGCCACCAGTGATTTGCACTTGGGTACGCAGTATTTT. Translation gives CATSDLHLGTQYF.

The genes are TRBV9 and TRBJ2-1, with TRBD1 as a possible D gene (6 bases). Germline CDR1 reads SGDLS; CDR2 reads YYNGEE. The germline V and J ends were trimmed by 0 bases and 8 bases, with 18 bases remaining between them. The length of the CDR3 is 16 residues. The CDR3 spells CASSVAPDSRTYEQFF. The DNA for the CDR3 is TGTGCCAGCAGCGTAGCCCCGGACAGCCGGACCTATGAGCAGTTCTTC.

The CDR3 DNA follows: TGTGCCAGCAGTTATGATGTTCGCCCCTACGAGCAGTACTTC. Its translation: CASSYDVRPYEQYF. The chain has TRBV6-2 or TRBV6-3 and TRBJ2-7, with unresolved D. The CDR3 spans 14 residues. Per germline, CDR1 MNHEY and CDR2 SVGEGT. Trimming removed 3 bases from V and 2 bases from J, with 11 bases in between.

CDR3 in DNA: TGTGCCACCACCGGGAGGCCCCCAGATACGCAGTATTTT. The encoded protein is CATTGRPPDTQYF. The rearrangement joins TRBV6-2 or TRBV6-3 to TRBJ2-3; 7 bases align to TRBD2. This CDR3 comprises 13 residues. V trimming: 10 bases; J trimming: 4 bases; junction bases outside the gene matches: 8. Per germline, CDR1 MNHEY and CDR2 SVGEGT.